This TCR beta chain emerged from a study of beta chain features in type 1 diabetes (dated by TCRdb to the late 2010s). The study in broad terms: No differences in mean age, gender distribution, total cell number or subset yield were found between patients and healthy donors. Across all samples, some 100,000,000 sorted cells were examined, and cell number per subset correlated strongly with RNA yield. The study compared TCRB repertoires of sorted circulating CD4+ T cell subsets between recently diagnosed type 1 diabetes patients and matched healthy donors. Regulatory and stem cell-like memory subsets were obtained from only 8 patients and roughly eight healthy donors, while naive and central memory subsets were obtained from all 30 or so donors.

This clone was seen a few times. Its antigen remains unidentified. Per-nucleotide qualities are absent, and no much larger clonotype sits a single base away. A single peripheral blood draw of 90 to 150 mL on average was collected from each donor into heparinised tubes. A BD FACSAria II was used to sort naive, central memory, regulatory and stem cell-like memory CD4+ T cells with a panel that included CD45RO, CCR7, CD25, CD127, CD95 and CD27. All sorted populations exceeded 95% purity. PBMCs were isolated immediately by Lymphoprep density gradient centrifugation and stained directly without culture. Samples were stained and sorted in pairs, with one healthy donor and one patient per experiment, so that batch effects were minimized. The trim is 6 bases for V and 5 bases for J, with a gap of 13 bases between the germline ends. CDR1 MNHNY and CDR2 SVGAGI are derived from the germline V gene (reference sequence). There are 13 amino acids in the CDR3, from cysteine to phenylalanine inclusive. Of the read, only the CDR3 DNA is kept; its 39 bases are in frame from base 1.

The entire isolated RNA was reverse transcribed using the High Capacity cDNA Reverse Transcription Kit, and thus expressed TCRB transcripts were sequenced. Naive, central memory and regulatory T cell samples underwent deep immunoSEQ sequencing, averaging around 3.6 million total reads per sample. Sorted cells were lysed in RLT buffer and RNA was extracted with DNase-treated RNeasy Micro or Mini kits, depending on cell number. To prevent cross-contamination, every cell subset was processed on its own, while patient and healthy donor samples were processed together. The immunoSEQ multiplex PCR was used to amplify TCRB sequences from cDNA, yielding 87-bp fragments that span the CDR3 region. The amplicons were sequenced using the Illumina HiSeq platform. The authors processed their data as follows. PCR bias was corrected computationally using synthetic template baselines, and reads within Hamming distance 2 were collapsed, with unmergeable singletons discarded. By aligning reads against IMGT, V, D and J genes, CDR3 length, and insertions or deletions at six rearrangement sites were assigned. Clonotype counts were normalized to sorted cell number within each subset before computing true diversity and Gini coefficients with the tcR R package. The overlap coefficient, calculated on TCRB nucleotide sequences, was used to measure repertoire sharing. TCRdb re-hosts the immuneACCESS table, in-frame sequences only. Its copies lack some clones; in the studies checked, an unresolved V gene accounts for under half of them, and the cause for the rest is not known. The V and J calls and the clone size are those of that table, but D and trimming were determined from the DNA. Present in this sample are approximately 150,000 clones, 7% to 10% of which were seen just once. The ten largest clones take up 2% to 3% of the sample.

Broader findings and caveats from the paper: HLA sub-analyses involved small numbers of individuals, so any influence of HLA type on TCRB rearrangement remained unresolved. The naive, central memory and regulatory TCRB repertoires appeared to resemble one another more closely among patients than among healthy donors. Type 1 diabetes patients showed a moderate but significant shortening of TCRB CDR3 length in all four CD4+ subsets. PCR may preferentially amplify shorter templates, but because patient and control samples were amplified and corrected together, any resulting skew would affect both groups equally. Fewer insertions and more nucleotide deletions at VDJ recombination sites were observed in patients with type 1 diabetes, implying thymic rearrangement abnormalities. Because cDNA was sequenced instead of genomic DNA, highly expressing activated cells could be over-represented, though the groups showed no difference in activation or CD3 levels.

The V gene is TRBV6-6 and the J gene is TRBJ2-5; the D gene lacks a confident call. The sequenced material came from central memory CD4+ T cells from blood. The receptor was isolated from a woman aged 18-29 years in good health. CDR3 sequence: CASSSELGETQYF. In nucleotides, the sequence is TGTGCCAGCAGCTCCGAGCTCGGGGAGACCCAGTACTTC.